What follows is one T cell receptor (beta chain) and its context. In the study's own analysis: Nucleated cell counts were estimated from reference gene primer amplification. The table came from immunoSEQ multiplex PCR; TCRdb's copy has only in-frame clones and leaves some out. The V and J calls and clone size are taken from that table; D and trimming were inferred from the DNA. The sample contains about 27,000 clones, roughly 91% of which appear only once. With 4 bases removed from V and 0 bases from J, the gap between germline ends came to 7 bases. This CDR3 spans 13 amino acids. From germline, CDR1 is SGHAT and CDR2 FQNNGV. These data belong to a study of blood T cell repertoires in COVID-19. Study as a whole: Italy, Spain and the United States were the sources of the convalescent and acute COVID-19 samples. Sources were T cells, B-cell-depleted T cells, or PBMCs; the material itself was cDNA or gDNA.

The V call is TRBV11-2, the J call TRBJ2-7; a weak D match, TRBD1 (6 bases). The TCR originated in a human donor with active COVID-19. The donor label of this sample is uncertain. Sequenced sample: peripheral blood. CDR3 loop: CASSSGVSYEQYF. The CDR3 DNA follows: TGTGCCAGCAGCTCAGGGGTCTCCTACGAGCAGTACTTC.